This T cell receptor beta chain was obtained from a study of shared clonotypes between healthy human individuals (dated by TCRdb to the early 2020s). Background on the whole study: Two women and three men aged 18 to 49 years were included in the cohort. For each donor, CD4 naive and CD4 memory were each given three plates, CD8 naive was given two plates, and CD8 memory was given one plate. To estimate repertoire size and how much clonotypes are shared between individuals, the study performed deep sequencing of blood TCR repertoires from five healthy adults. To increase sequencing depth and limit assay-specific biases, TCR repertoire library preparation and sequencing were carried out by different laboratories using diverse techniques. Between about 0.8 and 9 billion PBMCs per donor were obtained by leukapheresis.

Using the deep immunoSEQ assay, TCR CDR3 regions were amplified from genomic DNA by multiplex PCR. For each cell subset, the extracted genomic DNA was distributed evenly across all wells of several immunoSEQ 96-well plates, and each plate served as one replicate. For sorted subsets, about 200 ng genomic DNA, equal to some 30,000 T cell genomes, was loaded into each replicate PCR. Purified libraries were measured with a Qubit 3.0 fluorometer, size-checked on a Bioanalyzer 2100, and measured again with the KAPA Library Quantification kit. A separate single-read 150-cycle Illumina NextSeq 550 flow cell was used to sequence each immunoSEQ 96-well plate. The paper's processing steps were these. Because the immunoSEQ output included only junctional sequences and no quality scores, the filtering could not be the same as the filtering used for full-length reads. To assign V/J genes and CDR3, sequences were annotated against IMGT germline references using PyIR, a Python wrapper for IgBLAST v1.9. Reads were filtered out if the reads had weak V/J assignments (E-value above 1e-6), no CDR3, stop codons, out-of-frame junctions, or ambiguous translated residues. A V3J clonotype was defined by an identical inferred V gene, J gene, and CDR3 amino acid sequence. Percentage overlap between repertoires was calculated by dividing the number of shared unique clonotypes by the size of the smaller repertoire. Richness of each repertoire was evaluated using RTK rarefaction, the Chao1 estimator, and Recon v2.1 estimates of unobserved clonotypes. Generation probabilities for all TCRbeta clonotypes obtained by the gDNA method from several donors were computed using OLGA. TCRdb took this table from immuneACCESS and kept in-frame rearrangements with V and J called. Such tables lack part of the clones; where checked against another copy, unresolved V genes explain under half of the gap, and the rest is unexplained. The V and J calls and clone size were taken over from that table, and D and trimming were inferred from the DNA. The sample records more than 2 million clones, more than 90% of which are singletons. The biggest ten clones account for around 0.13% of the sample.

V loses 5 bases at its end and J loses 14 bases; junction bases beyond the gene matches: 9. The cysteine opens and the phenylalanine closes a CDR3 of 13 amino acids. The entry retains the CDR3 DNA only, 39 bases that are in frame from base 1. CDR1 and CDR2, per the germline V gene, are MDHEN and SYDVKM. The donors were healthy, HIV-negative adults who had no recently reported acute infections or vaccinations. Only Caucasian adults living in Nashville, Tennessee, USA were represented among the donors. CD4+ T cells were enriched through magnetic negative selection, after which naive cells were positively selected on CD45RA and the remaining negative fraction served as the memory subset. Blood was obtained by leukapheresis, after which PBMCs were separated by Ficoll-Histopaque density gradient centrifugation and cryopreserved in liquid nitrogen vapor phase. Analytical flow cytometry was used to check the purity and quantity of each magnetically sorted T cell population. From each sorted fraction, genomic DNA was isolated and quantified by UV absorbance on a Nanodrop 2000c.

This clone was detected only a few times. This clone's antigen is unknown. Base-call qualities are not available, and no considerably larger clone is one nucleotide away. Overall results and qualifications from the work: Pairwise subsampling indicated that sequencing depth was expected to affect the degree of clonotype sharing among donors. Because the study included a small number of donors, the genetic and exposure-history diversity represented was limited. Rarefaction of sorted-subset datasets indicated incomplete sequencing despite the large sequencing depth. Naive subsets generally had larger estimated clonotype richness than memory subsets. Compared with non-shared clonotypes, clonotypes shared by all four sorted-subset donors had higher generation probabilities. When several donors were compared, the shared fraction of clonotypes was around 5% for naive CD4, around 4% for naive CD8, 2.3% for memory CD4, and around 0.4% for memory CD8. Only blood was sampled, and tissue TCR repertoires likely differ from those in blood.

The rearranged chain carries TRBV28 and TRBJ1-6, with 7 bases in between that match TRBD1. The receptor was derived from a man aged 18 to 30 in good health. Material: naive CD4+ T cells sorted from blood. The sample's cell subset or site label, in plain terms: CD45RA+ positively selected. The sequenced DNA is TGTGCCAGCAGTCTACAGGGGTTTAGGACCCTCCACTTT. This translates into CASSLQGFRTLHF.